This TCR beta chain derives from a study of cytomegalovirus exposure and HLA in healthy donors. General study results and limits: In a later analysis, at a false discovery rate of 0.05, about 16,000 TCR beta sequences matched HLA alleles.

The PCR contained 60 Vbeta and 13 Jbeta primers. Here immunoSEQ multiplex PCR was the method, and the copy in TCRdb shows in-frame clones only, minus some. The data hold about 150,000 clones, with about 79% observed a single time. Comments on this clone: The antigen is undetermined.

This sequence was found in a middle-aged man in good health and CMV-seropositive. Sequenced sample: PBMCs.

The CDR3 bases are TGTGCCAGCAGCTTTCCCGGGACTAGCGGGCCCAGCTCCTACAATGAGCAGTTCTTC. Its protein product is CASSFPGTSGPSSYNEQFF. This sequence joins TRBV5-4 and TRBJ2-1; 12 bases map to TRBD2. This CDR3 has 19 residues. J was trimmed by 0 bases and V by 2 bases; bases with no gene match: 9. Germline V gene data show CDR1 as SGHNT and CDR2 as YYREEE (reference sequence).